This TCR beta chain was captured in a study of early T cells in non-severe SARS-CoV-2 infection. Findings and caveats of the study: Private and CD4 specificities were missed by VDJdb matching, which favored anti-spike CD8 responses.

This clonotype occurred many times. Its antigen remains unidentified. The germline V gene encodes CDR1 SNHLY and CDR2 FYNNEI. The CDR3 totals 15 residues. Trimming removed 10 bases from V and 4 bases from J; junction bases left unmatched: 13. Individually, cDNA molecules had unique molecular identifiers attached to them. MiXCR was run by TCRdb on the 5' RACE reads, yielding one entry per CDR3 protein. The data show fewer than 65,000 distinct CDR3 sequences, approximately 13% seen once. V gene TRBV2 combines with J gene TRBJ2-5; 9 bases fit TRBD2. This TCR came from an adult who was a healthcare worker with PCR-confirmed SARS-CoV-2 infection or an uninfected control (not recorded which). The sequencing sample was made of whole blood. The CDR3 DNA reads as TGTGCCACCGACAGCCGGCGGGGGGGCGGAGAGACCCAGTACTTC. This codes for CATDSRRGGGETQYF.